This T cell receptor beta chain originates from a study of T cell responses to AZD1222 COVID-19 vaccine. CDR1 and CDR2 (germline): SGDLS, YYNGEE. Between the trimmed V and J ends, which lost 2 bases and 0 bases, there was a span of 9 bases. This CDR3 is 16 amino acids long. Data came from immunoSEQ multiplex PCR; TCRdb stores just in-frame clones and leaves some out. The sample has about 85,000 clones; 88% are singletons. The material sequenced was peripheral blood, taken on day 0 of AZD1222 vaccination. The V and J genes are TRBV9 and TRBJ2-6; a weak D match, TRBD1 (6 bases). This clonotype was obtained from an adult in good health. The CDR3 bases are TGTGCCAGCAGCGTTCCAGGGGCCTCTGGGGCCAACGTCCTGACTTTC. Translating it yields CASSVPGASGANVLTF.